This TCR beta chain emerged from a study of blood T cell repertoires in COVID-19. Whole-study context: Samples taken during acute and convalescent COVID-19 were collected in the United States, Italy and Spain.

In the study's own analysis: For nucleated cells, counts were estimated from reference gene primer amplification. Assay: immunoSEQ multiplex PCR; the TCRdb copy retains only in-frame clones and omits some. V and J calls and clone size are given by that table; D and trimming were obtained from the DNA. The data show about 270,000 clones, roughly nine tenths seen once. There are 15 residues in the CDR3. V was clipped by 3 bases and J by 2 bases; unmatched bases: 6. The V gene's germline CDR1 is SGDLS and CDR2 YYNGEE. The rearrangement links TRBV9 to TRBJ2-3; the match to TRBD1 covers 7 bases. Material for sequencing was peripheral blood. The sequence was obtained from a man aged 35 to 55 with active or convalescent COVID-19. The CDR3 loop is CASSGLRGPTDTQYF. The DNA of the CDR3 is TGTGCCAGCAGCGGACTGAGGGGGCCCACAGATACGCAGTATTTT.